The next 9 T cell receptor beta chains were all read from a single sample in a study of T cells in Graves' hyperthyroidism and ophthalmopathy. TCR beta CDR3 region amplification was performed from RNA transcripts. First-round RT-PCR with HTBI primers amplified the TCR CDR3 region. TCRdb fed the multiplex PCR reads into MiXCR, producing one record per CDR3 protein. The top ten clones hold 3.8% of a sample with 600,000 or so distinct CDR3 sequences, 15% to 20% of them seen once. Sequencing was done on a sample of blood. Receptors originate from a woman aged 25 to 39 with Graves' hyperthyroidism.

For the CDR3, the DNA is TGCGCCAGCTCCGATATACAGGATCCGTACGGTGAAAAACTGTTTTTT. This translates into CASSDIQDPYGEKLFF. The J gene is TRBJ1-4, the V gene TRBV10-1; TRBD1 is a possible D gene (5 bases). V gave up 8 bases and J gave up 7 bases, with 23 bases separating them. This CDR3 has 16 residues. Germline loops: CDR1 WNHNN, CDR2 SYGVQD (reference sequence).

This clonotype has at least ten counts. The rearrangement joins TRBV5-1 to TRBJ2-6, with D tentatively TRBD1 or TRBD2 (5 bases each). The germline gives CDR1 SGHRS, CDR2 YFSETQ. This CDR3 comprises 14 residues. V was shortened by 7 bases and J by 2 bases, with 10 bases between the two germline ends. CDR3 protein: CASRADTGANVLTF. The CDR3 coding sequence is TGCGCCAGCCGAGCGGACACTGGGGCCAACGTCCTGACTTTC.

The chain uses TRBV2 and TRBJ2-5; TRBD2 matches 7 bases. V lost 2 bases, J lost 4 bases, and 4 bases stayed unmatched. The CDR3 runs 14 residues. Germline loops: CDR1 SNHLY, CDR2 FYNNEI. The CDR3 coding sequence is TGTGCCAGCAGTGAACTGGTAGCGGGAGAGACCCAGTACTTC. Translating gives CASSELVAGETQYF.

This clonotype was picked up many times. The rearrangement joins TRBV12-3 or TRBV12-4 to TRBJ1-2, with D perhaps matching TRBD1 (5 bases). V shed 7 bases and J shed 2 bases, with 8 bases lying between them. The length of the CDR3 is 12 residues. The CDR3 nucleotides read TGTGCCAGCATCCAGGGAAACTATGGCTACACCTTC. Translation gives CASIQGNYGYTF.

This chain links TRBV12-3 or TRBV12-4 with TRBJ2-3; D might be TRBD1 or TRBD2, each matching 5 bases. Between the trimmed V and J ends, which lost 3 bases and 7 bases, there was a span of 8 bases. The length of the CDR3 is 12 residues. The CDR3 sequence: CASSFGGNTQYF. The DNA for the CDR3 is TGTGCCAGCAGTTTTGGGGGAAATACGCAGTATTTT.

This clonotype appeared many times. DNA of the CDR3: TGTGCCAGCAGCTGGGACTTCTACGAGCAGTACTTC. Protein: CASSWDFYEQYF. The J gene is TRBJ2-7, the V gene TRBV7-2, with D perhaps TRBD2 (6 bases). The V end lost 4 bases, the J end lost 3 bases, and 7 bases lay between the germline ends. Germline CDR1 is SGHTA and CDR2 is FQGNSA. This CDR3 has 12 amino acids.

This clonotype was picked up a small number of times. This chain uses TRBV7-9 with TRBJ2-1; TRBD2 matches at 10 bases. Trimming took 1 base from V and 8 from J; bases not matched to a gene: 5. CDR1 is SEHNR, CDR2 FQNEAQ, per germline (reference sequence). The CDR3 is 15 amino acids. The chain's CDR3 is CASSLVSGRAHEQFF. In DNA form, the CDR3 reads TGTGCCAGCAGCTTAGTGAGCGGGAGGGCCCATGAGCAGTTCTTC.

In this sample, this clonotype turned up many times. This chain connects TRBV7-3 to TRBJ2-2; D possibly matches TRBD1 or TRBD2 (5 bases each). Deletions cut 5 bases from V and 8 bases from J, with 15 bases between. From germline, CDR1 is SGHTA and CDR2 FQGTGA. The CDR3 contains 14 residues. This CDR3 reads CASSLVTGAGELFF. CDR3 sequence (DNA): TGTGCCAGCAGCCTAGTGACCGGGGCTGGGGAGCTGTTTTTT.

This clonotype was detected only a few times. The chain combines TRBV19 with TRBJ1-5; D is uncertain. The ends were cut back, 3 bases at V and 0 bases at J, with 9 bases in the middle. The CDR3 totals 15 residues. Germline values: CDR1 LNHDA, CDR2 SQIVND (reference sequence). The CDR3 DNA reads as TGTGCCAGTAGTATCCGGGGAAATAGCAATCAGCCCCAGCATTTT. It yields the protein CASSIRGNSNQPQHF.